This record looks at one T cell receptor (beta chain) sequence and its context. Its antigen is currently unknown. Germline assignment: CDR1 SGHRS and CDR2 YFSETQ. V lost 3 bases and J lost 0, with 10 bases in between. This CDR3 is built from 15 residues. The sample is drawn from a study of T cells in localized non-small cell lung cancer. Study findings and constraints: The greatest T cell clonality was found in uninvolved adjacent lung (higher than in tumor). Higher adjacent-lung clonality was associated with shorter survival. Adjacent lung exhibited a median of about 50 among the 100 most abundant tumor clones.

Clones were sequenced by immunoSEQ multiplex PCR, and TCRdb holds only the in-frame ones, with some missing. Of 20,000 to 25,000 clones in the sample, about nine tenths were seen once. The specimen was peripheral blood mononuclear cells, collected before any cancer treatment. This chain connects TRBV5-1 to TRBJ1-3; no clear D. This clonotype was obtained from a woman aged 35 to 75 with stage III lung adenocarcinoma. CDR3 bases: TGCGCCAGCAGCTCCCTCCCAACCTCTGGAAACACCATATATTTT. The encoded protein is CASSSLPTSGNTIYF. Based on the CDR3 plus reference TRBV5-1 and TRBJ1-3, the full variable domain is KAGVTQTPRYLIKTRGQQVTLSCSPISGHRSVSWYQQTPGQGLQFLFEYFSETQRNKGNFPGRFSGRQFSNSRSEMNVSTLELGDSALYLCASSSLPTSGNTIYFGEGSWLTVV.